This TCR beta chain derives from a study of tumor and adjacent non-tumor tissue in lung cancer. Study in general: The cohort had about 12 adenocarcinoma, a couple of squamous cell and 1 small cell patients. Study-wide results and limits: Top 100 clones took a larger repertoire share in normal lung. Patients with more diverse tumor TCRs had worse survival.

Three rounds of nested PCR, following a modified ARM-PCR protocol, produced the TCRbeta library. TCRdb used MiXCR to reprocess the multiplex PCR reads, holding one entry per CDR3 protein. Found here are about 110,000 distinct CDR3 sequences, 84% of them singletons; the top ten hold approximately 24%. The template was RNA from unsorted bulk tissue. In the case of this clonotype: Its antigen is not identified. A read error may produce the germline difference seen at one junction end.

Input material: lung tumor tissue. This sequence was found in a man between 70 and 80 years old with non-small cell lung cancer.

The CDR3 loop reads CASSQWTEREEFF. The CDR3 coding sequence is TGTGCTAGCAGCCAATGGACCGAGCGCGAGGAGTTCTTC. V is TRBV11-2 and J is TRBJ2-7; no definite D call. The CDR3 runs to 13 residues. CDR1 and CDR2 (germline): SGHAT, FQNNGV.